Listed here are 11 T cell receptor beta chains from one sample, sequenced in a study of radiotherapy plus CTLA-4 blockade in lung cancer. Here immunoSEQ multiplex PCR was the method, and the copy in TCRdb shows in-frame clones only, minus some. The table has about 90,000 clones, over 75% seen once; the top ten hold 13% to 15%. The source was peripheral blood, collected from a patient treated with radiotherapy plus ipilimumab. Receptors were obtained from a human donor with non-small cell lung cancer that progressed on radiotherapy plus ipilimumab.

This rearrangement joins TRBV5-8 to TRBJ2-2; 8 nucleotides align to TRBD2. With 6 bases clipped from V and 2 bases from J, the junction kept 3 bases outside the gene matches. Germline V gene lookup returns CDR1 SGHTS and CDR2 YDEGEE. There are 14 residues in the CDR3. The DNA of the CDR3 is TGTGCCAGCACCTTAGCGGGAAACACCGGGGAGCTGTTTTTT. Its protein is CASTLAGNTGELFF. Full variable domain (missing parts from reference TRBV5-8 and TRBJ2-2): EAGVTQSPTHLIKTRGQQATLRCSPISGHTSVYWYQQALGLGLQFLLWYDEGEERNRGNFPPRFSGRQFPNYSSELNVNALELEDSALYLCASTLAGNTGELFFGEGSRLTVL.

The chain employs TRBV18 and TRBJ2-5, with 8 nucleotides matching TRBD1. The J call may be in error: the DNA end matches TRBJ2-7 better. CDR1 is KGHSH and CDR2 is LQKENI in the germline V gene. CDR3 length equals 16 residues. The CDR3 is CASSPPIGQGRDEQYF. The CDR3 DNA reads TGTGCCAGCTCACCACCGATAGGACAGGGAAGGGACGAGCAGTACTTC.

The rearrangement uses TRBV11-2 and TRBJ1-2; D is unresolved. V was trimmed by 0 bases and J by 4 bases, leaving 12 bases between them. The V gene's germline CDR1 is SGHAT and CDR2 FQNNGV. The CDR3 length is 15 residues. In DNA form, the CDR3 reads TGTGCCAGCAGCTTAGATCGTGGGTCCGCCTATGGCTACACCTTC. Translated: CASSLDRGSAYGYTF.

The chain joins TRBV7-3 to TRBJ1-1, with D perhaps TRBD1 (5 bases). The CDR3 sequence is 13 residues long. Germline CDR1 and CDR2: SGHTA and FQGTGA. V was pared by 3 bases and J by 0 bases, with 5 bases between. The CDR3 is CASSLTVNTEAFF. CDR3 sequence (DNA): TGTGCCAGCAGCTTGACAGTGAACACTGAAGCTTTCTTT.

The chain joins TRBV27 to TRBJ1-2; D gene ambiguous. The CDR3 sequence is 13 residues long. V dropped 2 bases and J dropped 5 bases, with 9 bases sitting between them. Germline V gene sequence: CDR1 MNHEY, CDR2 SMNVEV (reference sequence). The DNA of the CDR3 is TGTGCCAGCAGTTTAATCGGGGAGTATGGCTACACCTTC. The encoded protein is CASSLIGEYGYTF.

The chain is built from TRBV7-9 and TRBJ2-5; a possible D gene is TRBD2 (5 bases). V lost 5 bases, J lost 4 bases, and 8 bases lay in between. The germline V gene has CDR1 SEHNR and CDR2 FQNEAQ (reference sequence). This CDR3 spans 12 amino acids. The CDR3 nucleotides read TGTGCCAGCAGCCACGAGGGAGAGACCCAGTACTTC. It codes for CASSHEGETQYF.

The rearrangement joins TRBV9 to TRBJ1-3; 10 bases are a match to TRBD1. The length of the CDR3 is 15 residues. Trimming cost V 3 bases and J 3 bases; bases outside gene matches: 3. The V gene's germline CDR1 is SGDLS and CDR2 YYNGEE. The CDR3 is CASSEGQGLGNTIYF. The CDR3 nucleotides read TGTGCCAGCAGCGAGGGACAGGGGCTTGGAAACACCATATATTTT. The full variable domain, rest sourced from reference TRBV9 and TRBJ1-3, is DSGVTQTPKHLITATGQRVTLRCSPRSGDLSVYWYQQSLDQGLQFLIQYYNGEERAKGNILERFSAQQFPDLHSELNLSSLELGDSALYFCASSEGQGLGNTIYFGEGSWLTVV.

The chain couples TRBV11-2 to TRBJ2-3; 13 nucleotides line up with TRBD2. The CDR3 extends over 16 amino acids. CDR1 and CDR2 from the germline V gene are SGHAT and FQNNGV. J lost 1 base, V lost 5 bases, and 3 bases had no gene match. CDR3 sequence: CASSRTSGSRTDTQYF. As DNA, the CDR3 is TGTGCCAGCAGCCGGACTAGCGGGAGCCGCACAGATACGCAGTATTTT.

Turning to this clone: Other DNA sequences within the sample encode an identical CDR3. This sequence joins TRBV5-1 and TRBJ2-1; D might be TRBD1 (6 bases). V lost 0 bases to trimming and J lost 4 bases, with 14 bases between them. Germline assignment: CDR1 SGHRS and CDR2 YFSETQ. This CDR3 is built from 16 residues. This CDR3 is CASSLAGDYSYNEQFF. The CDR3 DNA is TGCGCCAGCAGCTTGGCAGGGGATTACTCATACAATGAGCAGTTCTTC.

This chain links TRBV27 with TRBJ1-2; 7 bases agree with TRBD1. The V gene's germline CDR1 is MNHEY and CDR2 SMNVEV (reference sequence). J gave up 6 bases and V 5 bases, and 24 bases lay outside the gene matches. This CDR3 contains 19 residues. The CDR3, as DNA: TGTGCCAGCAGTATAAGATGGGACAGCCTAGGGGGTACCGTACATGGCTACACCTTC. It encodes CASSIRWDSLGGTVHGYTF.

The chain joins TRBV28 to TRBJ1-3; tentative D call: TRBD1 (6 bases). CDR3 size: 16 residues. The V end was cut by 6 bases, the J end by 4 bases, with 19 bases between. The germline gives CDR1 MDHEN, CDR2 SYDVKM. CDR3 coding DNA: TGTGCCAGCAGGCGCGGGGGGGGCTCCGGCGGAAACACCATATATTTT. Translating gives CASRRGGGSGGNTIYF.